The present TCR beta chain was sequenced within a study of graft-versus-host responses after intestinal transplantation. This clone was observed a few times. Data came from immunoSEQ multiplex PCR; TCRdb stores just in-frame clones and leaves some out. The table shows about 15,000 clones, with around three fifths occurring only once. Germline V lookup: CDR1 MNHNY, CDR2 SVGAGI (reference sequence). Trimming removed 2 bases at V and 6 bases at J, with 7 bases between. The CDR3 contains 12 residues. Graft samples were processed, releasing intraepithelial and lamina propria lymphocytes. The source was ileum tissue, collected 524 days after transplant. The TCR comes from a human patient who received an intestinal transplant, so some T cells may come from the graft donor. J is TRBJ1-1 and V is TRBV6-6, with D unclear. The CDR3 sequence is CASSYHGSEAFF. Written as DNA, the CDR3 is TGTGCCAGCAGTTACCACGGGTCTGAAGCTTTCTTT.